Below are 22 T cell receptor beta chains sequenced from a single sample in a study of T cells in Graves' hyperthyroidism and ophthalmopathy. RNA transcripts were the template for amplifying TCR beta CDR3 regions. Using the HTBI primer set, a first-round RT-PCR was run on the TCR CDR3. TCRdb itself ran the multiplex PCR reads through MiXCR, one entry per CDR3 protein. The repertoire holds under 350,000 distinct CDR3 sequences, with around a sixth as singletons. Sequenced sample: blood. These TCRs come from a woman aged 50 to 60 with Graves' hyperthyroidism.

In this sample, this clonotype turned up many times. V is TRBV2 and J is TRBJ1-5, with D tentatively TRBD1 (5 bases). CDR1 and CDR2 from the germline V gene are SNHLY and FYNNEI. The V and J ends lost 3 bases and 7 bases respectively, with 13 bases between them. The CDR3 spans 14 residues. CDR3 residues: CASSEGPHGQPQHF. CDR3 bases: TGTGCCAGCAGTGAGGGACCACATGGGCAGCCCCAGCATTTT.

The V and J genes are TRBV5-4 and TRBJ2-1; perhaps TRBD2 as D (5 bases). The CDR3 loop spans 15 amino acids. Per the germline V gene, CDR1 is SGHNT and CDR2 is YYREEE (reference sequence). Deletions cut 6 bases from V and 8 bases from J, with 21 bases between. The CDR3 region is CASIGSASRVDEQFF. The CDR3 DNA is TGTGCCAGCATCGGGTCGGCTAGCCGTGTGGATGAGCAGTTCTTC.

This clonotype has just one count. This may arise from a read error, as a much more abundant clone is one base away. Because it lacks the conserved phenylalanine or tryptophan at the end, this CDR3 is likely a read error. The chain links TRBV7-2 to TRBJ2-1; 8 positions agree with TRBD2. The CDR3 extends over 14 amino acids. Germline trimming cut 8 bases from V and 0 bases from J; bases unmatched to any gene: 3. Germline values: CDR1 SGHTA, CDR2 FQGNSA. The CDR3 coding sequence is TGTGCCAGCGTAGCGGGGAGCTCCTACAATGAGCAGTTCATC. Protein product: CASVAGSSYNEQFI.

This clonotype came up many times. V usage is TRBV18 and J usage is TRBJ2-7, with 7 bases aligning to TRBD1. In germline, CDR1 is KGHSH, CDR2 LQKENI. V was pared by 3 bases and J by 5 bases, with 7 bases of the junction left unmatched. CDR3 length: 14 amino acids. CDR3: CASSPVTGFDEQYF. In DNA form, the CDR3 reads TGTGCCAGCTCACCGGTGACAGGGTTCGACGAGCAGTACTTC.

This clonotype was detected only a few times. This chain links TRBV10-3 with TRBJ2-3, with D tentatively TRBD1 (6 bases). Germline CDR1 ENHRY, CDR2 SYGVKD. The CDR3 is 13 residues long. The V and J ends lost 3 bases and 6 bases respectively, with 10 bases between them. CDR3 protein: CAISDEGEDTQYF. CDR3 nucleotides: TGTGCCATCAGTGACGAGGGGGAGGATACGCAGTATTTT.

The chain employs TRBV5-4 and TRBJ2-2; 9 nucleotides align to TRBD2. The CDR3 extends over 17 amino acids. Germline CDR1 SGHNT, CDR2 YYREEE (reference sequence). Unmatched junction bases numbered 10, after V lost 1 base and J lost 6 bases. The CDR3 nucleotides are TGTGCCAGCAGCTTGCGTAGCGGGAGCGGTTCCCCCGGGGAGCTGTTTTTT. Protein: CASSLRSGSGSPGELFF.

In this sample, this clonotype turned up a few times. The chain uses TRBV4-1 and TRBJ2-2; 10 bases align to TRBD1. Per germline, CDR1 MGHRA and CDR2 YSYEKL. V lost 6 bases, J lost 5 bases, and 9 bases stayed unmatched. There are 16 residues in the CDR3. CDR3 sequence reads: CASRFPGQGSTGELFF. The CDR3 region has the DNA TGCGCCAGCAGATTTCCGGGACAGGGGTCAACCGGGGAGCTGTTTTTT.

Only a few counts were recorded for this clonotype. The CDR3 reads CASNPGAYEQYF. CDR3 in DNA: TGTGCCAGCAACCCCGGGGCCTACGAGCAGTACTTC. The genes are TRBV28 and TRBJ2-7; tentatively, D is TRBD2 (5 bases). The ends were cut back, 7 bases at V and 2 bases at J, with 9 bases in the middle. The CDR3 extends over 12 amino acids. Looked up from germline, CDR1 is MDHEN and CDR2 is SYDVKM.

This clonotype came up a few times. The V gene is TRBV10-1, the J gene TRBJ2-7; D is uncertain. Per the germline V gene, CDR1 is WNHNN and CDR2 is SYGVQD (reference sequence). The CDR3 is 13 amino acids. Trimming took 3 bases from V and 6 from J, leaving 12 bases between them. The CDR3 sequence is CASSDTSRSEQYF. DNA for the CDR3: TGCGCCAGCAGTGACACCTCCCGTAGCGAGCAGTACTTC.

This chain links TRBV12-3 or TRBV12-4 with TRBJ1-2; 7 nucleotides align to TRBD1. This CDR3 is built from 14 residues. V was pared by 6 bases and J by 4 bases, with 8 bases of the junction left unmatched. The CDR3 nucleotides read TGTGCCAGCAGCCGACAGGGTCTGGGCTATGGCTACACCTTC. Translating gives CASSRQGLGYGYTF.

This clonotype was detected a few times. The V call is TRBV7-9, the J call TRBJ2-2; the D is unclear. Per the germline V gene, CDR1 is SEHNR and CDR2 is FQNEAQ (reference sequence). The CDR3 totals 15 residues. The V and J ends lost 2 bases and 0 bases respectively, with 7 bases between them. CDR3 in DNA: TGTGCCAGCAGCTTACAAGCAGCGAACACCGGGGAGCTGTTTTTT. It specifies CASSLQAANTGELFF.

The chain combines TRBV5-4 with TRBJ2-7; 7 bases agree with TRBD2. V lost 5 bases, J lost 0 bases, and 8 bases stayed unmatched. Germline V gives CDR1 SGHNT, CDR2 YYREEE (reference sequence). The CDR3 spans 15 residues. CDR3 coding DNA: TGTGCCAGCAGGCGTCCGGGCGGGAGCTCCTACGAGCAGTACTTC. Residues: CASRRPGGSSYEQYF.

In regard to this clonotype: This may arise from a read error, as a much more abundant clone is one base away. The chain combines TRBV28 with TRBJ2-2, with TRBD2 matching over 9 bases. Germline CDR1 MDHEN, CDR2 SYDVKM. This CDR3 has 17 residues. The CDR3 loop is CASSLHYPGLAAGGLFF. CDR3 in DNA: TGTGCCAGCAGCCTCCATTACCCGGGACTAGCAGCCGGGGGGCTGTTTTTT. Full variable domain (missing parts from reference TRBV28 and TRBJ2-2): DVKVTQSSRYLVKRTGEKVFLECVQDMDHENMFWYRQDPGLGLRLIYFSYDVKMKEKGDIPEGYSVSREKKERFSLILESASTNQTSMYLCASSLHYPGLAAGGLFFGEGSRLTVL.

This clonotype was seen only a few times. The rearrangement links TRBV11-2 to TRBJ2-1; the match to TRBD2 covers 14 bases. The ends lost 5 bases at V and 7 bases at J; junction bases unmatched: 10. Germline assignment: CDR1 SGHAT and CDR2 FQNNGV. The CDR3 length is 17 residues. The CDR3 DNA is TGTGCCAGCAGCCCCGGGTTCGGACTAGCGGGGGGAAATGAGCAGTTCTTC. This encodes CASSPGFGLAGGNEQFF.

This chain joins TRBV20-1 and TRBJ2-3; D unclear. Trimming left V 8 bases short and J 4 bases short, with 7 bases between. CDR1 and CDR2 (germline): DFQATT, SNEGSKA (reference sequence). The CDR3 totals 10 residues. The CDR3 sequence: CSTKSDTQYF. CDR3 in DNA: TGCAGTACAAAGTCAGATACGCAGTATTTT.

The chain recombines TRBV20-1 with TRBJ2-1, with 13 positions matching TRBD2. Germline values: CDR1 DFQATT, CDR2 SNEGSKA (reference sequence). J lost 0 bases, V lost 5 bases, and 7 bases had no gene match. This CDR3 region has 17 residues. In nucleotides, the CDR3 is TGCAGTGCTTGGACTAGCGGGGGCCATTCCTCCTACAATGAGCAGTTCTTC. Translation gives CSAWTSGGHSSYNEQFF.

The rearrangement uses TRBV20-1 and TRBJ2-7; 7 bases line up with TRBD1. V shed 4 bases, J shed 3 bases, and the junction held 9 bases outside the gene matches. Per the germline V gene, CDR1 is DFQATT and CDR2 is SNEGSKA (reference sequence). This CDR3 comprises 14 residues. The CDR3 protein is CSAIRTGDHYEQYF. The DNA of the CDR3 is TGCAGTGCTATCCGGACAGGAGACCACTACGAGCAGTACTTC.

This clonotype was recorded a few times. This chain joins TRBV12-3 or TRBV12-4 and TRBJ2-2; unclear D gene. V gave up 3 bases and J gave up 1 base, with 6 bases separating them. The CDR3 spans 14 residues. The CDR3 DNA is TGTGCCAGCAGTTTGCTTGAGAACACCGGGGAGCTGTTTTTT. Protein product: CASSLLENTGELFF.

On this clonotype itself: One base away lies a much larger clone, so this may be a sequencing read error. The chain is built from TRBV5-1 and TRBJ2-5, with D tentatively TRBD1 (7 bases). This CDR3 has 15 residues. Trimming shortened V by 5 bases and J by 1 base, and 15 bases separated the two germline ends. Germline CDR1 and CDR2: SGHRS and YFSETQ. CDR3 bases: TGCGCCAGCAGAGGAGGGGGCACGACCCAAGAGACCCAGTACTTC. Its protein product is CASRGGGTTQETQYF.

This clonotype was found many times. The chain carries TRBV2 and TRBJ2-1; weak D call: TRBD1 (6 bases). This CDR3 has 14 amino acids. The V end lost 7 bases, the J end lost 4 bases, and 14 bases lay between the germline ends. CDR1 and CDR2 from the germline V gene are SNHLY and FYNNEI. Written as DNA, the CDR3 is TGTGCCAGCAAGGCCACAGGGTATTACAATGAGCAGTTCTTC. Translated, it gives CASKATGYYNEQFF.

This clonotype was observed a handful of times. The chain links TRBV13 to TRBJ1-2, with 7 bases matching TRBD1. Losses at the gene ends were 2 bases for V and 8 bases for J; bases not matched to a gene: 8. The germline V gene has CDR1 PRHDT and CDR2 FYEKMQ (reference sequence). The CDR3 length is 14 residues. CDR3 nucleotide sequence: TGTGCCAGCAGCTTAATGGAGGGGGCGAGGGGCTACACCTTC. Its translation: CASSLMEGARGYTF.

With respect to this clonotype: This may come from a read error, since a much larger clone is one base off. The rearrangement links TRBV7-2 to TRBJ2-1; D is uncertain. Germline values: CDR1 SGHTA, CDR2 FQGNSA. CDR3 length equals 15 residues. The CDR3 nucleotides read TGTGCCGGCAGCTTACTAACGAGCTCCTACAATGAGCAGTTCTTC. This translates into CAGSLLTSSYNEQFF.